These 2 T cell receptor beta chains share one sample of origin, sequenced in a study of blood T cell repertoires in COVID-19. The data were produced by immunoSEQ multiplex PCR, yet TCRdb's version contains in-frame clones alone and is incomplete. This sample has about 55,000 clones, with about nine tenths found just once. Sequenced: peripheral blood. The receptors derive from a man aged 40-55 years with acute or convalescent COVID-19.

CDR3 region: CASSPPGGRTNYNEQFF. The CDR3 nucleotides are TGTGCCAGCAGCCCACCTGGAGGGCGGACAAACTACAATGAGCAGTTCTTC. The chain carries TRBV7-9 and TRBJ2-1; maybe TRBD2 (6 bases). Germline V gene sequence: CDR1 SEHNR, CDR2 FQNEAQ (reference sequence). Between the trimmed V and J ends, which lost 5 bases and 3 bases, there was a span of 20 bases. This CDR3 has 17 residues.

The chain is built from TRBV7-3 and TRBJ2-2; D remains ambiguous. CDR3 length equals 12 residues. V lost 0 bases, J lost 8 bases, and 4 bases lay in between. The germline CDR1 and CDR2 sequences are SGHTA and FQGTGA. The CDR3 sequence is CASSLTYGELFF. The CDR3, as DNA: TGTGCCAGCAGCTTAACCTATGGGGAGCTGTTTTTT.